Reported below is one T cell receptor (beta chain). Its matching antigen is unknown. The data were taken from a study of identifying expanded T cells in peripheral blood. Points from the study as a whole: Differentially abundant clones: 1 to 1.5 between replicates, around 17 at around 14 days, approximately 18 at four.

CDR3 size: 17 residues. Trimming cost V 1 base and J 0 bases; bases outside gene matches: 5. Germline CDR1 reads SEHNR; CDR2 reads FQNEAQ (reference sequence). Sequenced by immunoSEQ multiplex PCR; TCRdb stores in-frame clones only, minus some. The sample includes 120,000 or so clones, 84% of them seen just once. This clonotype originated in a person aged 18 to 75 in good health. Source material: blood. The chain carries TRBV7-9 and TRBJ2-3; TRBD2 matches 9 bases. This CDR3 reads CASSLGLAGGSTDTQYF. CDR3 nucleotide sequence: TGTGCCAGCAGCTTAGGGCTTGCGGGGGGGAGCACAGATACGCAGTATTTT.